These 22 T cell receptor beta chains came from one sample sequenced in a study of neurological immune-mediated disorders. TCRdb recomputed calls from the 5' RACE reads with MiXCR, one row per CDR3 protein. The sample includes roughly 60,000 distinct CDR3 sequences, about an eighth seen only once; the top ten take approximately 1.8%. Sequencing was done on a sample of PBMCs. Receptors originate from a man between 60 and 70 years old in good health.

The chain employs TRBV19 and TRBJ1-1; D is unclear. Trimming removed 4 bases from V and 7 bases from J, with 16 bases in between. The germline V gene has CDR1 LNHDA and CDR2 SQIVND (reference sequence). This CDR3 region has 14 residues. DNA for the CDR3: TGTGCCAGTAGTAGGACGGCTGAGTCGGGTGAAGCTTTCTTT. It is translated as CASSRTAESGEAFF.

This clonotype appeared many times. The chain recombines TRBV7-2 with TRBJ2-4, with a weak D call TRBD1 (6 bases). This CDR3 contains 16 residues. V dropped 5 bases and J dropped 1 base, with 15 bases sitting between them. Germline V lookup: CDR1 SGHTA, CDR2 FQGNSA. The CDR3 DNA sequence: TGTGCCAGCAGCCCCTCAGGGGTGTCCGCCAAAAACATTCAGTACTTC. Translated: CASSPSGVSAKNIQYF.

This clonotype was seen many times. This chain uses TRBV20-1 with TRBJ2-6, with D unclear. Trimming removed 0 bases at V and 0 bases at J, with 9 bases between. Germline V gene data show CDR1 as DFQATT and CDR2 as SNEGSKA (reference sequence). The CDR3 extends over 16 amino acids. Here the CDR3 reads CSARDKSGSGANVLTF. For the CDR3, the DNA is TGCAGTGCTAGAGATAAGTCGGGCTCTGGGGCCAACGTCCTGACTTTC.

This clonotype was seen ten or more times. The chain uses TRBV6-6 and TRBJ1-2, with TRBD1 as a possible D gene (6 bases). Per germline, CDR1 MNHNY and CDR2 SVGAGI (reference sequence). The CDR3 length is 13 residues. Trimming shortened V by 8 bases and J by 0 bases, and 10 bases separated the two germline ends. CDR3 nucleotide sequence: TGTGCCAGCGGCAGGGGCGCTAACTATGGCTACACCTTC. Amino acids: CASGRGANYGYTF.

This clonotype has ten or more counts. The gene calls are TRBV7-9 and TRBJ2-7; TRBD2 matches 9 bases. The CDR3 sequence is 16 residues long. In germline, CDR1 is SEHNR, CDR2 FQNEAQ (reference sequence). Trimming cost V 6 bases and J 4 bases; bases outside gene matches: 13. The CDR3 DNA reads TGTGCCAGCAGGCCCCTCGAGGGACTAGCCGGATACGAGCAGTACTTC. It specifies CASRPLEGLAGYEQYF.

This clonotype was counted at least ten times. V and J are TRBV6-1 and TRBJ2-3, with a possible D match to TRBD1 (6 bases). The CDR3 is made up of 16 amino acids. Trimming cost V 3 bases and J 1 base, with 14 bases left between them. Germline V gene lookup returns CDR1 MNHNS and CDR2 SASEGT. The CDR3 coding sequence is TGTGCCAGCAGTGATGCGGTGGGGGCGGGCACAGATACGCAGTATTTT. This codes for CASSDAVGAGTDTQYF.

The rearrangement uses TRBV10-2 and TRBJ1-4; 7 nucleotides match TRBD1. CDR1 and CDR2 (germline): WSHSY, SAAADI. With 6 bases clipped from V and 4 bases from J, the junction kept 5 bases outside the gene matches. This CDR3 contains 14 residues. The CDR3 coding sequence is TGCGCCAGCAGCCTCCGGGACAGTAATGAAAAACTGTTTTTT. The encoded protein is CASSLRDSNEKLFF.

This clonotype was recorded many times. The CDR3 DNA follows: TGTGCCAGCAGCCATGTGTTTACCCCTACCGACGAGCAGTACTTC. Translation: CASSHVFTPTDEQYF. The rearrangement links TRBV4-2 to TRBJ2-7; no reliable D call. Germline V gene lookup returns CDR1 LGHNA and CDR2 YNFKEQ. V lost 3 bases to trimming and J lost 5 bases, with 17 bases between them. This CDR3 is 15 amino acids long.

This clonotype has ten or more counts. The chain joins TRBV20-1 to TRBJ1-6, with 7 bases that match TRBD1. This CDR3 spans 14 amino acids. Germline V lookup: CDR1 DFQATT, CDR2 SNEGSKA (reference sequence). Trimming cost V 3 bases and J 10 bases; bases outside gene matches: 9. The CDR3 DNA reads TGCAGTGCTAGCCAAGGGGGCGGAGGGTCACCCCTCCACTTT. Translation: CSASQGGGGSPLHF.

This clonotype was recorded many times. CDR3 sequence: CASSSTGGLEQFF. CDR3 coding DNA: TGTGCCAGCAGCTCTACAGGGGGCTTGGAGCAGTTCTTC. The chain is built from TRBV7-8 and TRBJ2-1; 9 bases agree with TRBD1. V lost 4 bases, J lost 10 bases, and 5 bases stayed unmatched. CDR3 length equals 13 residues. The germline CDR1 and CDR2 sequences are SGHVS and FQNEAQ.

In its sample, this clonotype was seen many times. CDR3: CASSKLENTDTQYF. The CDR3 region has the DNA TGTGCCAGCTCAAAACTAGAAAACACAGATACGCAGTATTTT. This sequence joins TRBV18 and TRBJ2-3, with a tentative D call TRBD2 (5 bases). Germline CDR1 is KGHSH and CDR2 is LQKENI. The V gene lost 5 bases and the J gene lost 2 bases, with 11 bases spanning the gap. The CDR3 is 14 amino acids.

This clonotype was seen many times. The chain carries TRBV7-2 and TRBJ1-1, with a possible D match to TRBD1 (5 bases). V was pared by 5 bases and J by 0 bases, with 19 bases between. Germline lookup yields CDR1 SGHTA and CDR2 FQGNSA. CDR3 size: 17 residues. This chain's CDR3 is CASSRNFGWTLNTEAFF. The CDR3 coding sequence is TGTGCCAGCAGCCGTAATTTCGGTTGGACACTGAACACTGAAGCTTTCTTT.

This clonotype was recorded many times. The gene calls are TRBV7-2 and TRBJ2-7; a weak D match, TRBD1 (6 bases). The CDR3 length is 12 residues. V gave up 5 bases and J gave up 4 bases, with 9 bases separating them. Germline lookup yields CDR1 SGHTA and CDR2 FQGNSA. CDR3 DNA: TGTGCCAGCAGCATAGGACAGTACGAGCAGTACTTC. It codes for CASSIGQYEQYF.

This clonotype showed up just a few times. The J gene is TRBJ2-3, the V gene TRBV6-2 or TRBV6-3; D uncertain. This CDR3 is 15 amino acids long. The ends were cut back, 0 bases at V and 2 bases at J, with 9 bases in the middle. Germline CDR1 MNHEY, CDR2 SVGEGT. CDR3 sequence: CASSYSEQNTDTQYF. The CDR3 DNA reads TGTGCCAGCAGTTACTCGGAGCAGAACACAGATACGCAGTATTTT.

This clonotype was counted ten times or more. The V and J genes are TRBV20-1 and TRBJ2-5; 7 bases fit TRBD2. V dropped 6 bases and J dropped 2; count of bases not matched to a gene: 6. Per germline, CDR1 DFQATT and CDR2 SNEGSKA (reference sequence). The length of the CDR3 is 13 residues. In DNA form, the CDR3 reads TGCAGTGCCACGAGGGGAGGGCAAGAGACCCAGTACTTC. Translation gives CSATRGGQETQYF.

This clonotype was seen many times. V and J are TRBV3-1 and TRBJ1-1; TRBD1 is a possible D gene (6 bases). This CDR3 comprises 15 residues. The germline gives CDR1 LGHDT, CDR2 YNNKEL (reference sequence). V dropped 4 bases and J dropped 0 bases, with 12 bases sitting between them. CDR3 region: CASSPRGQLNTEAFF. CDR3 bases: TGTGCCAGCAGCCCCCGGGGGCAGCTGAACACTGAAGCTTTCTTT.

This clonotype was counted many times. The chain carries TRBV12-3 or TRBV12-4 and TRBJ2-1; 11 nucleotides match TRBD2. The CDR3 covers 15 residues. The V and J ends lost 6 bases and 0 bases, in that order; junction bases with no gene match: 1. The CDR3 region has the DNA TGTGCCAGCAGCGGACTAGCGGGCTCCTACAATGAGCAGTTCTTC. It specifies CASSGLAGSYNEQFF.

This clonotype was counted many times. This chain joins TRBV20-1 and TRBJ2-7; the D call may be TRBD1 or TRBD2 (5 bases each). The V end lost 3 bases, the J end lost 7 bases, and 19 bases lay between the germline ends. This CDR3 is 14 amino acids long. Per the germline V gene, CDR1 is DFQATT and CDR2 is SNEGSKA (reference sequence). The CDR3 nucleotides read TGCAGTGCTAGGGCCGGGGACCAAACCAGGGAGCAGTACTTC. It codes for CSARAGDQTREQYF.

This clonotype occurred many times. This chain uses TRBV7-2 with TRBJ1-5; no firm D call. Trimming removed 5 bases at V and 1 base at J, with 12 bases between. Germline values: CDR1 SGHTA, CDR2 FQGNSA. This CDR3 is 15 amino acids long. The CDR3 region is CASSPGLPSNQPQHF. DNA for the CDR3: TGTGCCAGCAGCCCCGGACTTCCGAGCAATCAGCCCCAGCATTTT.

This clonotype was observed at least ten times. The chain uses TRBV3-1 and TRBJ1-1; 10 bases agree with TRBD1. CDR1 and CDR2 from the germline V gene are LGHDT and YNNKEL (reference sequence). This CDR3 region has 16 residues. J was trimmed by 5 bases and V by 0 bases; bases with no gene match: 6. The CDR3 bases are TGTGCCAGCAGCCAAGACCGACAGGGGGCGCGGACTGAAGCTTTCTTT. This encodes CASSQDRQGARTEAFF. Together with reference TRBV3-1 and TRBJ1-1, the CDR3 gives the full variable domain: DTAVSQTPKYLVTQMGNDKSIKCEQNLGHDTMYWYKQDSKKFLKIMFSYNNKELIINETVPNRFSPKSPDKAHLNLHINSLELGDSAVYFCASSQDRQGARTEAFFGQGTRLTVV.

In this sample, this clonotype turned up many times. The chain links TRBV5-1 to TRBJ1-2, with D perhaps TRBD1 (6 bases). Germline V gene sequence: CDR1 SGHRS, CDR2 YFSETQ. Between the trimmed V and J ends, which lost 3 bases and 4 bases, there was a span of 16 bases. The CDR3 spans 15 residues. CDR3 in DNA: TGCGCCAGCAGCTCCGATGGGTGGACAGCCTATGGCTACACCTTC. Translated: CASSSDGWTAYGYTF. Full variable domain (missing parts from reference TRBV5-1 and TRBJ1-2): KAGVTQTPRYLIKTRGQQVTLSCSPISGHRSVSWYQQTPGQGLQFLFEYFSETQRNKGNFPGRFSGRQFSNSRSEMNVSTLELGDSALYLCASSSDGWTAYGYTFGSGTRLTVV.

This clonotype was recorded many times. The CDR3 DNA reads as TGTGCCAGCAGCTTAGAGGCGGCAGGGGGACAGCCCCAGCATTTT. Translating gives CASSLEAAGGQPQHF. The chain employs TRBV11-2 and TRBJ1-5; 7 nucleotides agree with TRBD1. The junction had 6 bases not matched to a gene; V was cut back by 0 bases and J by 7 bases. Germline V lookup: CDR1 SGHAT, CDR2 FQNNGV. The CDR3 extends over 15 amino acids.